The entry below describes one TCR beta chain. The antigen is undetermined. Treatment in this sample: oral pan-JAK inhibitor, 5-10 mg twice daily. Starting from PBMCs, sorting isolated CD4+ and CD8+ T cells. The CDR3 has 15 amino acids. With V trimmed by 2 bases and J by 6 bases, 8 bases remained unmatched. Looked up from germline, CDR1 is SGHDT and CDR2 is YYEEEE. The sample is drawn from a study of CD8+ T cells in alopecia areata. Study at large: Treated patients received oral tofacitinib, 5 to 10 mg twice daily. The authors scored treated patients' severity by affected scalp percentage. Notes on the study in general: For lesional scalp, especially alopecia totalis/universalis, clonality was higher than in normal scalp.

RNA extraction was followed by reverse transcription into cDNA, which acted as the sequencing template. Produced via immunoSEQ multiplex PCR; TCRdb's table is partial and in-frame only. In the table there are some 200,000 clones, less than 75% of which are singletons. This chain links TRBV5-6 with TRBJ1-5, with 7 bases identical to TRBD1. The clonotype was recovered from a human donor with alopecia areata. The material was CD4+ T cells sorted from blood, obtained at week 4, from a patient treated with tofacitinib. In DNA, the CDR3 is TGTGCCAGCAGCTTAAGGAGGGGGCAAGTTCAGCCCCAGCATTTT. It is translated as CASSLRRGQVQPQHF.